A selection of T cell receptor beta chains follows, all from one sample in a study of metastatic and nonmetastatic thyroid tumors. TCRdb reanalyzed the PCR reads with MiXCR. Of around 15,000 clones in the sample, about 28% were seen once. Sequencing input: blood. These TCRs come from a female donor with papillary thyroid cancer or a benign thyroid nodule (not recorded which). Some clones in this sample may be carry-over from other donors' samples. Both conserved end residues are part of each CDR3. A D gene is named only where the DNA matches it firmly. Rows may omit the clone size; those that give it use once, few, many or a size class.

j_gene	v_gene	d_gene	abundance	CDR3nt	CDR3aa
TRBJ2-6	TRBV27	TRBD2	medium-sized	TGTGCCAGCAGTTCGGGGAGGGCCTGGGCCAACGTCCTGACTTTC	CASSSGRAWANVLTF
TRBJ1-2	TRBV6-1	.	medium-sized	TGTGCCAGCAGCCAGCTTGACCACTATGGCTACACCTTC	CASSQLDHYGYTF
TRBJ2-5	TRBV7-2	TRBD2	many	TGTGCCAGCAGCCCGGGACTAGCGGGAGGAGAGACCCAGTACTTC	CASSPGLAGGETQYF
TRBJ1-5	TRBV30	TRBD1	medium-sized	TGTGCCTGGAGTGTACAGGGGGCTATTGTACAGCCCCAGCATTTT	CAWSVQGAIVQPQHF
TRBJ2-7	TRBV6-1	TRBD2	.	TGTGCCAGCCCCCCCTCGGGAGGTGTTCTCTACGAGCAGTACTTC	CASPPSGGVLYEQYF
TRBJ1-2	TRBV6-1	.	.	TGTGCCAGCCCCACAGGGAGCGGCTGCACCTTC	CASPTGSGCTF
TRBJ2-3	TRBV7-9	.	.	TGTGCCTGCAGATCCTCGGCAGGGGCAGATACGCAGTATTTT	CACRSSAGADTQYF
TRBJ2-7	TRBV29-1	.	many	TGCAGCGTTGAAGATCGGAGGGCAGGGGCCGAGCAGTACTTC	CSVEDRRAGAEQYF
TRBJ1-1	TRBV18	.	.	TGTGCCAGCTCAACCTACCAGGGACAAAGCACTGAAGCTTTCTTT	CASSTYQGQSTEAFF
TRBJ2-7	TRBV19	TRBD2	few	TGTGCCAGTAGTATGGGGACTAGCGGCTATTACGAGCAGTACTTC	CASSMGTSGYYEQYF
TRBJ2-7	TRBV6-2/TRBV6-3	TRBD1	few	TGTGCCAGCAACCCACAGGGGGTTTACGAGCAGTACTTC	CASNPQGVYEQYF
TRBJ2-1	TRBV6-4	.	.	TGTGCCAGCAGTGACTCCCCCCTAGGTAATGAGCAGTTCTTC	CASSDSPLGNEQFF
TRBJ2-3	TRBV5-6	.	many	TGTGCCAGCAGCCCGGCCGGACCTAGCACAGATACGCAGTATTTT	CASSPAGPSTDTQYF
TRBJ1-1	TRBV25-1	TRBD1	medium-sized	TGTGCCAGGGATAACAGGGGAAGCACTGAAGCTTTCTTT	CARDNRGSTEAFF
TRBJ2-7	TRBV5-1	.	medium-sized	TGCGCCAGCGCTTCCGACAGTCCCTACTACGAGCAGTACTTC	CASASDSPYYEQYF
TRBJ1-1	TRBV4-2	.	once	TGTGCCAGCAGCCAAGATCAGGGAAACACTGAAGCTTTCTTT	CASSQDQGNTEAFF
TRBJ1-6	TRBV7-2	.	.	TGTGCCAGCAGCTTAGGACAGAGTTATAATTCACCCCTCCACTTT	CASSLGQSYNSPLHF
TRBJ1-5	TRBV20-1	.	.	TGCAGTGCTGCCCCCCTTACTCAGCCCCAGCATTTT	CSAAPLTQPQHF
TRBJ2-2	TRBV6-2/TRBV6-3	TRBD2	.	TGTGCCAGCAGTTATGGCCAGGGACTAGCGGGAACCGGGGAGCTGTTTTTT	CASSYGQGLAGTGELFF
TRBJ2-3	TRBV6-6	TRBD1	few	TGTGCCAGCAGTTATCGGACAGGGCGAGATACGCAGTATTTT	CASSYRTGRDTQYF
TRBJ2-3	TRBV4-1	TRBD2	.	TGCGCCAGCAGCCAAGGTCTACTAGCGAGATCCACAGATACGCAGTATTTT	CASSQGLLARSTDTQYF
TRBJ2-1	TRBV9	.	.	TGTGCCAGCAGCGAATCCGGCGTCCATGAGCAGTTCTTC	CASSESGVHEQFF
TRBJ1-2	TRBV12-3/TRBV12-4	.	.	TGTGCCAGCAGTTTCCGGGGAGGGAGATATGGCTACACCTTC	CASSFRGGRYGYTF
TRBJ1-5	TRBV2	.	few	TGTGTCAGAAGGAAGACAGATCAGCCCCAGCATTTT	CVRRKTDQPQHF
TRBJ2-5	TRBV5-4	TRBD2	many	TGTGCCAGCAGCCAGAAGACTAGCGGGCAAGAGACCCAGTACTTC	CASSQKTSGQETQYF
TRBJ1-2	TRBV27	.	.	TGTGCCAGCAGTTTAATGAGCGTGGGTTCAGGGGGCTACACCTTC	CASSLMSVGSGGYTF
TRBJ2-7	TRBV15	.	few	TGTGCCACCAGCAGAGATGGGTGGGACGGTACCTACGAGCAGTACTTC	CATSRDGWDGTYEQYF
TRBJ1-1	TRBV12-3/TRBV12-4	.	medium-sized	TGTGCCAGCAGTTTCTTGAACACTGAAGCTTTCTTT	CASSFLNTEAFF
TRBJ2-7	TRBV12-3/TRBV12-4	.	.	TGTGCCAGCAGGCAGGCGAACTACGAGCAGTACTTC	CASRQANYEQYF
TRBJ1-3	TRBV12-3/TRBV12-4	.	many	TGTGCCAGCAGTTTAGCGTGGGTACAGGGCTCTGGAAACACCATATATTTT	CASSLAWVQGSGNTIYF
TRBJ1-2	TRBV5-1	.	medium-sized	TGCGCCAGCCGTGGGTTTAGGGATGGCTACACCTTC	CASRGFRDGYTF
TRBJ2-1	TRBV9	TRBD2	medium-sized	TGTGCCAGCAGCGCCCTAGCGGGGGTATACAATGAGCAGTTCTTC	CASSALAGVYNEQFF
TRBJ2-1	TRBV24-1	TRBD1	medium-sized	TGTGCCACCAGTAACAGGGGGTACAATGAGCAGTTCTTC	CATSNRGYNEQFF
TRBJ1-5	TRBV12-3/TRBV12-4	.	.	TGTGCCAGCAGAGCGGGCTACAATCAGCCCCAGCATTTT	CASRAGYNQPQHF
TRBJ2-7	TRBV4-1	.	.	TGCGCCAGCAGCCAAGAAGGGTACCGGGACGAGCAGTACTTC	CASSQEGYRDEQYF
TRBJ1-1	TRBV30	TRBD1	.	TGTGCCTCGACAGGGCGCGGAGGGGTAAACACTGAAGCTTTCTTT	CASTGRGGVNTEAFF
TRBJ2-2	TRBV9	.	few	TGTGCCAGCAGCTCCACTCTCGGCAGCCGAAAGAACACCGGGGAGCTGTTTTTT	CASSSTLGSRKNTGELFF
TRBJ2-2	TRBV6-1	.	.	TGTGCCAGCAGTACCAGGGGGGGGACATGGAACACCGGGGAGATGTTTTTT	CASSTRGGTWNTGEMFF
TRBJ2-3	TRBV20-1	.	medium-sized	TGCAGTGCTAGAGATGGAGGCGTGACAGATACGCAGTATTTT	CSARDGGVTDTQYF
TRBJ1-4	TRBV11-1	TRBD1	.	TGTGCCAGCAGCACCACCGGGACAGGGAGGATAGGTAATGAAAAACTGTTTTTT	CASSTTGTGRIGNEKLFF
TRBJ2-7	TRBV30	.	.	TGTGCCTGGGTAGGGAGCTCCTACGAGCAGTACTTC	CAWVGSSYEQYF
TRBJ2-7	TRBV7-3	.	medium-sized	TGTGCCAGCAGCTTAACGTATGACCACGAGCAGTACTTC	CASSLTYDHEQYF
TRBJ1-2	TRBV28	.	.	TGTGCCAGCAGTGCCGGTAGGGAATGGCGCTACACCTTC	CASSAGREWRYTF
TRBJ1-2	TRBV6-2/TRBV6-3	.	few	TGTGCCAGCAGTTATCGGGGGACGGTAAACTACTATGGCTACACCTTC	CASSYRGTVNYYGYTF
TRBJ1-2	TRBV20-1	.	.	TGCAGTGCCCCAGGGGTAGACGGCTACACCTTC	CSAPGVDGYTF
TRBJ1-6	TRBV20-1	TRBD1	.	TGCAGTGCTAGAGATGCCATTGGACAGGGGGCGTTATCACCCCTCCACTTT	CSARDAIGQGALSPLHF
TRBJ2-7	TRBV5-4	.	many	TGTGCCAGCAGCTTAAGCACGGGGGACCACGAGCAGTACTTC	CASSLSTGDHEQYF
TRBJ1-2	TRBV12-3/TRBV12-4	TRBD1	medium-sized	TGTGCCAGCAGTACCCCGACAGGGGTAGGCGGCTACACCTTC	CASSTPTGVGGYTF
TRBJ2-3	TRBV4-2	TRBD2	medium-sized	TGTGCCAGCAGCCATAAAATAGCGGGAGACGGCACAGATACGCAGTATTTT	CASSHKIAGDGTDTQYF
TRBJ2-7	TRBV27	TRBD2	medium-sized	TGTGCCAGCAGTTTAAGACAGCCGGGACTAGCGCGGGGAGAGCAGTACTTC	CASSLRQPGLARGEQYF
TRBJ1-2	TRBV27	.	.	TGTGCCAGCAGACCCATGACAGGTTCCTATGGCTACACCTTC	CASRPMTGSYGYTF
TRBJ2-1	TRBV7-9	TRBD1	many	TGTGCCAGCAGCTCAACGGACAGGGAGAATGAGCAGTTCTTC	CASSSTDRENEQFF
TRBJ2-7	TRBV13	.	.	TGTGCCAGCAGCCCCAACGGGGGCGGGACCTACGAGCAGTACTTC	CASSPNGGGTYEQYF
TRBJ2-7	TRBV7-8	TRBD2	.	TGTGCCAGCATCCGAAACCCGGGACTATCGGGAGGTTCCTACCAGCAGTACTTC	CASIRNPGLSGGSYQQYF
TRBJ2-7	TRBV12-3/TRBV12-4	.	.	TGTGCCAGTCTCGTTGTCCTTTCCGAGCAGTACTTC	CASLVVLSEQYF